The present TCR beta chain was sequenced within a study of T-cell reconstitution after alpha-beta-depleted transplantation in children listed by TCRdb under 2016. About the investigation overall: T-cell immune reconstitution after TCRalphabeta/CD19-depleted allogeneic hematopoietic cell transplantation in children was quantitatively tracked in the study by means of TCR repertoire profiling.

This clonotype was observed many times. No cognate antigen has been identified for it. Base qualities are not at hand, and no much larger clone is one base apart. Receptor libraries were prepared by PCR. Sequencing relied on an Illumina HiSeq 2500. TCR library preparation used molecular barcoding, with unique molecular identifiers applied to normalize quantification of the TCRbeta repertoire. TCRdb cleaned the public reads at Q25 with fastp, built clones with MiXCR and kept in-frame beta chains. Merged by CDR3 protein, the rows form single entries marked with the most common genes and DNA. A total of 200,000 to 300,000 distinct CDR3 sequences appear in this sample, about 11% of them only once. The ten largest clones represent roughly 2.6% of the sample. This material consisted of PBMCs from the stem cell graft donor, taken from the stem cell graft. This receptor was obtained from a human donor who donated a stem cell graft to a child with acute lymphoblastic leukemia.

CDR3 sequence: CSARERHQYQETQYF. In nucleotide form, the sequence is TGCAGTGCTAGAGAGAGACACCAGTACCAAGAGACCCAGTACTTC. The chain uses TRBV20-1 and TRBJ2-5, with no confident D gene call. From its cysteine to its phenylalanine, the CDR3 spans 15 amino acids. Only the CDR3 DNA stays, 45 bases, in frame from base 1. V loses 0 bases of germline sequence and J loses 0 bases, and the interval between the two ends is 11 bases. From the germline V gene (reference sequence), CDR1 is DFQATT and CDR2 is SNEGSKA.